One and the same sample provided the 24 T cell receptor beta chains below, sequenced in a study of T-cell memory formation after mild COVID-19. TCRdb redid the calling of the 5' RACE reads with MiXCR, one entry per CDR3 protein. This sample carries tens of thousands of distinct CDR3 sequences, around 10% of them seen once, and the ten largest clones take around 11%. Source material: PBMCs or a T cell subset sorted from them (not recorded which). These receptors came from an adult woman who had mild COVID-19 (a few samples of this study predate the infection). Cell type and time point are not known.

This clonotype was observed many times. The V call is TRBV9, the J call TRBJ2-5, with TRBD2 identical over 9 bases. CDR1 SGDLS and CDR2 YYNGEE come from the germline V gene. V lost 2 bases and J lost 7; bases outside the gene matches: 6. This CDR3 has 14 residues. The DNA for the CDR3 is TGTGCCAGCAGCGTCGCGGGAGGGCTTGGGACCCAGTACTTC. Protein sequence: CASSVAGGLGTQYF.

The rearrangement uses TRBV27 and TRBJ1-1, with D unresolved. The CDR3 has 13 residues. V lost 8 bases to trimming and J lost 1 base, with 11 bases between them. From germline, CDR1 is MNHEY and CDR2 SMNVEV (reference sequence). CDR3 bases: TGTGCCAGCCGGGGATTAGCGAACACTGAAGCTTTCTTT. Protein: CASRGLANTEAFF.

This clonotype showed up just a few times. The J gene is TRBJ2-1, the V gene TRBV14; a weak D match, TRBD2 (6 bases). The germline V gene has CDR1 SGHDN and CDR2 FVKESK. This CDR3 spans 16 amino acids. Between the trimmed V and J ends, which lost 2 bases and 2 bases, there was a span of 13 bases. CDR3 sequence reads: CASSQRSGNTYNEQFF. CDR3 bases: TGTGCCAGCAGCCAACGTAGCGGAAACACCTACAATGAGCAGTTCTTC.

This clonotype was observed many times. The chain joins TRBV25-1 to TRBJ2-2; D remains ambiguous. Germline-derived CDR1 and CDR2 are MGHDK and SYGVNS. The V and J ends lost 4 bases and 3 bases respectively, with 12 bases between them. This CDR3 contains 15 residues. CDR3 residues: CASSGSWTDTGELFF. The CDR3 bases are TGTGCCAGCAGTGGATCCTGGACGGACACCGGGGAGCTGTTTTTT.

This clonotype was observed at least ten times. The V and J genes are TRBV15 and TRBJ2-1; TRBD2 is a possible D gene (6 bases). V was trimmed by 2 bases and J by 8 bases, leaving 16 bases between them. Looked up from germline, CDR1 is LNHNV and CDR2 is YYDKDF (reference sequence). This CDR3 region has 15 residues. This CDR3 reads CATSRYPTSSYEQFF. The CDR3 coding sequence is TGTGCCACCAGCAGATACCCGACTAGTTCGTATGAGCAGTTCTTC.

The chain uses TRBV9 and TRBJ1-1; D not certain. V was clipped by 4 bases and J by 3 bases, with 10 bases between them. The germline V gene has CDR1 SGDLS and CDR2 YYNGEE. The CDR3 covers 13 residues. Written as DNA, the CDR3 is TGTGCCAGCAGCCTTGTCAGCTACACTGAAGCTTTCTTT. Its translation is CASSLVSYTEAFF.

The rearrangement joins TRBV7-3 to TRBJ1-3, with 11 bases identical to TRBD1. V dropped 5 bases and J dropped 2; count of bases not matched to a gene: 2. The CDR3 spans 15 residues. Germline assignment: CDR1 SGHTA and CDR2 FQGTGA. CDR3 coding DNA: TGTGCCAGCAGCCGGGACAGGGGGACTGGAAACACCATATATTTT. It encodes CASSRDRGTGNTIYF.

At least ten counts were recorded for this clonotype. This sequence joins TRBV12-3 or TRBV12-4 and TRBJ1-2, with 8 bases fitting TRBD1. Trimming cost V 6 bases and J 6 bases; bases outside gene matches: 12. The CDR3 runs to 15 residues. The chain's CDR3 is CASSADRGKVDGYTF. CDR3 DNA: TGTGCCAGCAGCGCTGACAGGGGCAAGGTGGATGGCTACACCTTC.

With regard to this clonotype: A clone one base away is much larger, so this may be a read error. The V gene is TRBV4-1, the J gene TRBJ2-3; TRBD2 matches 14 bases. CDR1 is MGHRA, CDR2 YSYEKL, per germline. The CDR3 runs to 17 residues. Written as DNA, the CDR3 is TGCGCCAGCAGCCAATCGGGACTAGCGGGGGTCACAGAGACGCAGTATTTT. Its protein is CASSQSGLAGVTETQYF.

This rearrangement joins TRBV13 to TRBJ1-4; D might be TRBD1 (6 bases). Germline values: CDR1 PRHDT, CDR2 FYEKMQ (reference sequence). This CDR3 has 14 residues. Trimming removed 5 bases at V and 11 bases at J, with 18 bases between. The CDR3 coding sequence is TGTGCCAGCAGCAATCAGGGGTCTCGGAGTAAACTGTTTTTT. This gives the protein CASSNQGSRSKLFF. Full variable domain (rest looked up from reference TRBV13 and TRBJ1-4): AAGVIQSPRHLIKEKRETATLKCYPIPRHDTVYWYQQGPGQDPQFLISFYEKMQSDKGSIPDRFSAQQFSDYHSELNMSSLELGDSALYFCASSNQGSRSKLFFGSGTQLSVL.

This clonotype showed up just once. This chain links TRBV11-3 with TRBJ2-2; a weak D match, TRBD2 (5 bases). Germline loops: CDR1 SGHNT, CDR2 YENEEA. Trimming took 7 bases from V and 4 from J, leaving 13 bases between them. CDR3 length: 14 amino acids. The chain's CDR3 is CASTRAAITGELFF. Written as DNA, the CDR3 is TGTGCCAGCACGAGGGCAGCGATCACCGGGGAGCTGTTTTTT. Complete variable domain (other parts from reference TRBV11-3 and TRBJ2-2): EAGVVQSPRYKIIEKKQPVAFWCNPISGHNTLYWYLQNLGQGPELLIRYENEEAVDDSQLPKDRFSAERLKGVDSTLKIQPAELGDSAVYLCASTRAAITGELFFGEGSRLTVL.

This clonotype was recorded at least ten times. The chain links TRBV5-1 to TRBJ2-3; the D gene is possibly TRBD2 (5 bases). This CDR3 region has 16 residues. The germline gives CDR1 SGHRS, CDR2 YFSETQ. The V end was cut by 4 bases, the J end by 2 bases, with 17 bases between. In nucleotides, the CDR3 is TGCGCCAGCAGCGTACTAGGAAACACCCTCACAGATACGCAGTATTTT. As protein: CASSVLGNTLTDTQYF.

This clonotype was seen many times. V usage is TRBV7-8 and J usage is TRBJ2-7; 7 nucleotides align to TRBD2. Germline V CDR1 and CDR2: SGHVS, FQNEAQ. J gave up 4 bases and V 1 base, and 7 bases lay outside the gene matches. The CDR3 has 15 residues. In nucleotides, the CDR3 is TGTGCCAGCAGCTTAGTTCCTAGCGGTCTATACGAGCAGTACTTC. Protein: CASSLVPSGLYEQYF.

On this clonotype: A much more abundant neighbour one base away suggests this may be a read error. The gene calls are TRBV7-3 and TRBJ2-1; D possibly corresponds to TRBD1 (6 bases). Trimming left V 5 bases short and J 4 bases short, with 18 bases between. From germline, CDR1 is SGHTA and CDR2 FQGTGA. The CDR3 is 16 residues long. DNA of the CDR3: TGTGCCAGCAGCCCCCTCAGGGGAGTCAAATACAATGAGCAGTTCTTC. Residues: CASSPLRGVKYNEQFF.

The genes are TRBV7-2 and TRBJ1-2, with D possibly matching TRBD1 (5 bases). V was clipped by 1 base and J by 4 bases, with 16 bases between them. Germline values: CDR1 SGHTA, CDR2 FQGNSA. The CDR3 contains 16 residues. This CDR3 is CASSLGDRFGSYGYTF. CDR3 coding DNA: TGTGCCAGCAGCTTAGGGGACCGCTTCGGCTCCTATGGCTACACCTTC.

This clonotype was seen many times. In DNA, the CDR3 is TGTGCCATCAAAGGACTAGCCACAGATACGCAGTATTTT. It is translated as CAIKGLATDTQYF. The chain recombines TRBV10-3 with TRBJ2-3; TRBD2 agrees at 8 bases. CDR1 ENHRY and CDR2 SYGVKD come from the germline V gene. V shed 7 bases and J 2 bases; nucleotides not matched to a gene: 2. CDR3 size: 13 residues.

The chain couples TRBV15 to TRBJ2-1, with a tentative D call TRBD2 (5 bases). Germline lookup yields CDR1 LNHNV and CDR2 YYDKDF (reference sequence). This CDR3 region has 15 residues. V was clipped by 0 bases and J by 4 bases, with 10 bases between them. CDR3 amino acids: CATSRDFGGYNEQFF. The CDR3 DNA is TGTGCCACCAGCAGAGATTTCGGCGGGTACAATGAGCAGTTCTTC.

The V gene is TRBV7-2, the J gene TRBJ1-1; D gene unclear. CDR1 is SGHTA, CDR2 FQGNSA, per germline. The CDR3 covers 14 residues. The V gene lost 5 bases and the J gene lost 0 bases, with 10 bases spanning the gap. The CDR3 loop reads CASSRGFMNTEAFF. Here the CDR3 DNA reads TGTGCCAGCAGCCGAGGGTTCATGAACACTGAAGCTTTCTTT.

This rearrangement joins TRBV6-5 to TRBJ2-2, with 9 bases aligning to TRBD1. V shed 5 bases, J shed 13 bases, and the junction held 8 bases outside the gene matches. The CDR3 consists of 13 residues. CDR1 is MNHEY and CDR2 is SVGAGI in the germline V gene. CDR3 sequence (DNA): TGTGCCAGCAGTACCCCAGGACAGGGGTGGCTGTTTTTT. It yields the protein CASSTPGQGWLFF.

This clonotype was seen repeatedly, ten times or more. This CDR3 reads CASSFGSREKLFF. The CDR3 DNA reads as TGTGCCAGCAGTTTTGGGTCCCGGGAGAAGCTGTTTTTT. The rearrangement uses TRBV12-3 or TRBV12-4 and TRBJ2-2, with a possible D match to TRBD2 (6 bases). V was pared by 3 bases and J by 12 bases, with 14 bases between. The length of the CDR3 is 13 residues.

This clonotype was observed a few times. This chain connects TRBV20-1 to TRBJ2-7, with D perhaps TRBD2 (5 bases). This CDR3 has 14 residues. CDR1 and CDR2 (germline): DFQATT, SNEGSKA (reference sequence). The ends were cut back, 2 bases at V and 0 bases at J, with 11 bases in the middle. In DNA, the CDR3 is TGCAGTGCTAGAACAGATGCGGGCTCCTACGAGCAGTACTTC. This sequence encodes CSARTDAGSYEQYF.

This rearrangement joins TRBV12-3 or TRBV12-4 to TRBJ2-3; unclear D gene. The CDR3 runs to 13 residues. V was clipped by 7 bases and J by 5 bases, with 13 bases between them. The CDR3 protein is CASTTMGLDTQYF. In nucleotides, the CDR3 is TGTGCCAGCACCACAATGGGGTTAGATACGCAGTATTTT.

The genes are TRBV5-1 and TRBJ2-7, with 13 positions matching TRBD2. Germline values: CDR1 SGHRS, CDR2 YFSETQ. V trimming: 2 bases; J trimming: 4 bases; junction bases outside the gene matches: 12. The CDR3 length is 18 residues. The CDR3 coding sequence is TGCGCCAGCAGCTTATCTACCGTCGGGACTAGCGGGACTTACGAGCAGTACTTC. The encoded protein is CASSLSTVGTSGTYEQYF.

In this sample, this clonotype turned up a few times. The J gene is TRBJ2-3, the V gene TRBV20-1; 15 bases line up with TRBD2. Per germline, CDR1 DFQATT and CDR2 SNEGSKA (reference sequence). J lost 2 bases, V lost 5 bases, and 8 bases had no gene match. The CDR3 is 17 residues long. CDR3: CSAPRTSGGALTDTQYF. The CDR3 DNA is TGCAGTGCTCCGCGGACTAGCGGGGGGGCACTCACAGATACGCAGTATTTT.